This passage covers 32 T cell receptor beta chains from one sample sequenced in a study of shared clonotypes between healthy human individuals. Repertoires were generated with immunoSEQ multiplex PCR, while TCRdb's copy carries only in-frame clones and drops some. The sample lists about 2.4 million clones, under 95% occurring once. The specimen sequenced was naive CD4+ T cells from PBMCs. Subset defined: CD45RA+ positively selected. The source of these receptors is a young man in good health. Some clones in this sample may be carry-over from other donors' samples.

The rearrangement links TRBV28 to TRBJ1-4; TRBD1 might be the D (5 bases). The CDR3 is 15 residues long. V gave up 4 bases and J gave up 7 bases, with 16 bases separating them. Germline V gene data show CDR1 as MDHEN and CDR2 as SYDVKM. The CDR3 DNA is TGTGCCAGCAGTTCCGCCGGGGGAGGTAGTGAAAAACTGTTTTTT. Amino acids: CASSSAGGGSEKLFF.

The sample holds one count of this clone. The CDR3 is CASSLTWAGEQYF. For the CDR3, the DNA is TGTGCCAGCAGCTTAACTTGGGCCGGCGAGCAGTACTTC. The V and J genes are TRBV7-9 and TRBJ2-7; D not certain. The CDR3 length is 13 residues. In germline, CDR1 is SEHNR, CDR2 FQNEAQ (reference sequence). V gave up 2 bases and J gave up 6 bases, with 11 bases separating them.

The CDR3 protein is CASRTREKLFF. CDR3 DNA sequence: TGTGCCAGCCGGACAAGAGAAAAACTGTTTTTT. The chain recombines TRBV28 with TRBJ1-4, with D perhaps matching TRBD1 (5 bases). The CDR3 has 11 amino acids. Germline V gives CDR1 MDHEN, CDR2 SYDVKM. The V and J ends lost 8 bases and 8 bases respectively, with 9 bases between them.

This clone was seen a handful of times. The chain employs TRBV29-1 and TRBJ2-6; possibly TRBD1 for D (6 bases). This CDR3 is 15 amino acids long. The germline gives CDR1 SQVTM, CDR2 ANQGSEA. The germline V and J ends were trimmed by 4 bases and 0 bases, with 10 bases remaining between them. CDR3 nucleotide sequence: TGCAGCGTTGCACAGGGTATCTCTGGGGCCAACGTCCTGACTTTC. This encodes CSVAQGISGANVLTF.

Here the CDR3 DNA reads TGTGCCAGCAGCTTTCCTCGTGGGGGAACAGATACGCAGTATTTT. Translating gives CASSFPRGGTDTQYF. This sequence joins TRBV7-8 and TRBJ2-3; D may correspond to TRBD1 or TRBD2 (5 bases each). V lost 3 bases and J 3 bases, leaving 13 bases between the germline ends. The V gene's germline CDR1 is SGHVS and CDR2 FQNEAQ. The length of the CDR3 is 15 residues.

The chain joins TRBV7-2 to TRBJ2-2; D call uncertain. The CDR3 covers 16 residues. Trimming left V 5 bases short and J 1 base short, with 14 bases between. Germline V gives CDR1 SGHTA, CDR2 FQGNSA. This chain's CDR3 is CASSLQATQNTGELFF. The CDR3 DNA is TGTGCCAGCAGCCTTCAGGCGACCCAGAACACCGGGGAGCTGTTTTTT.

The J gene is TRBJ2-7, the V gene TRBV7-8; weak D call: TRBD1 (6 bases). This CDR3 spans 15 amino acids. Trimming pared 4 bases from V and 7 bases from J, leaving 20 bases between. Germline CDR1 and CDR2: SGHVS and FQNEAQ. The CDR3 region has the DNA TGTGCCAGCAGCTCGAGCGCAGGGGTACTGGGGGAGCAGTACTTC. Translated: CASSSSAGVLGEQYF.

In nucleotides, the CDR3 is TGTGCCAGCAGATCGCCGGACACCGGGGAGCTGTTTTTT. This sequence encodes CASRSPDTGELFF. V gene TRBV6-5 combines with J gene TRBJ2-2; D gene unclear. Germline V gives CDR1 MNHEY, CDR2 SVGAGI. The CDR3 loop spans 13 amino acids. V dropped 6 bases and J dropped 3 bases, with 8 bases sitting between them.

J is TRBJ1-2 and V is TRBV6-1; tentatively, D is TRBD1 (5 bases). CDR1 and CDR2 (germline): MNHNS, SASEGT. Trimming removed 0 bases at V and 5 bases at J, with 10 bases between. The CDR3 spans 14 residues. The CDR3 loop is CASSEAARVYGYTF. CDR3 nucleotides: TGTGCCAGCAGTGAAGCCGCCAGGGTGTATGGCTACACCTTC.

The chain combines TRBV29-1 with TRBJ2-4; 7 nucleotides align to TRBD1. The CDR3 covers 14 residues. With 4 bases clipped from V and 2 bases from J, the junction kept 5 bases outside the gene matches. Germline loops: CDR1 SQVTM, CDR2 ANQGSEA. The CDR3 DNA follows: TGCAGCGTTGGGGTAGGGGGCACCAAAAACATTCAGTACTTC. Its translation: CSVGVGGTKNIQYF.

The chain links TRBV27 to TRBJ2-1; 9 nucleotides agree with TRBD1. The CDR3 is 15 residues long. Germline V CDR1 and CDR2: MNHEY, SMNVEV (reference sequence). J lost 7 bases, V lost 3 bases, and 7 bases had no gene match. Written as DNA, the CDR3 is TGTGCCAGCAGTTTGACACAGGGGGCCGTGAATGAGCAGTTCTTC. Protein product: CASSLTQGAVNEQFF.

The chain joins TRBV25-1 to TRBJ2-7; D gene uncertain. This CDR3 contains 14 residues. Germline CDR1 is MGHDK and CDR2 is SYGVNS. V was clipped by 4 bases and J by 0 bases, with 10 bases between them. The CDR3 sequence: CASSVTVSSYEQYF. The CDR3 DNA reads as TGTGCCAGCAGTGTAACGGTTAGCTCCTACGAGCAGTACTTC.

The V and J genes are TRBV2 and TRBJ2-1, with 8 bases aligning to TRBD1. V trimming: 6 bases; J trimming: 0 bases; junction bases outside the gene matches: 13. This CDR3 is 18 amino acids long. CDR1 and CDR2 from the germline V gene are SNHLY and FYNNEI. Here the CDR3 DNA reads TGTGCCAGCAGCGGGACAGGTGCCCCTCATTTCTCCTACAATGAGCAGTTCTTC. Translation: CASSGTGAPHFSYNEQFF.

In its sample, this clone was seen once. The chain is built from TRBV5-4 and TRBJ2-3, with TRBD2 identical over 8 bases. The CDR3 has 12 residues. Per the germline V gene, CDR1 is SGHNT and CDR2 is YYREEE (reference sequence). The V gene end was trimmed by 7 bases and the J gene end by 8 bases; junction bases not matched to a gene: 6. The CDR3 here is CASRGGAGTQYF. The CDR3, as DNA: TGTGCCAGCCGGGGGGGGGCCGGTACGCAGTATTTT.

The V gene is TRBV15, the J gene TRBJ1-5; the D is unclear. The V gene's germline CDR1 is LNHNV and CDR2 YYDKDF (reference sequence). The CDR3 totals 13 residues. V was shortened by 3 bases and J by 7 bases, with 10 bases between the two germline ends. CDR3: CATSRGTWQPQHF. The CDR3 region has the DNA TGTGCCACCAGCAGGGGAACTTGGCAGCCCCAGCATTTT.

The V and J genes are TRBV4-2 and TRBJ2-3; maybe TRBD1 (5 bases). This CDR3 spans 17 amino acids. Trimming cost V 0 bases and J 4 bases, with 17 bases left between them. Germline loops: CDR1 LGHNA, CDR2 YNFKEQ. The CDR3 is CASSQDLSRVRSDTQYF. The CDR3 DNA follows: TGTGCCAGCAGCCAAGATCTGTCCAGGGTTAGGTCAGATACGCAGTATTTT.

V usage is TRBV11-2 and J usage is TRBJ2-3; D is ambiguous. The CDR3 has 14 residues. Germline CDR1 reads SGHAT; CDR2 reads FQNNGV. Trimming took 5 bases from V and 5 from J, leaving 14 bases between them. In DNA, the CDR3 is TGTGCCAGCAGCCCTTTCACGGGCCTAGATACGCAGTATTTT. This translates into CASSPFTGLDTQYF.

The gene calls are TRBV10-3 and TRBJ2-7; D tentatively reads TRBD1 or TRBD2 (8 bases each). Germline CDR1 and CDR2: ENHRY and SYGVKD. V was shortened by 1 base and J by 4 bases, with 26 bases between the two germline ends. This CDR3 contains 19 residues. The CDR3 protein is CAISEWQGAGSGKPYEQYF. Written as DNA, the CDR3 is TGTGCCATCAGTGAGTGGCAGGGGGCTGGTAGCGGGAAGCCTTACGAGCAGTACTTC.

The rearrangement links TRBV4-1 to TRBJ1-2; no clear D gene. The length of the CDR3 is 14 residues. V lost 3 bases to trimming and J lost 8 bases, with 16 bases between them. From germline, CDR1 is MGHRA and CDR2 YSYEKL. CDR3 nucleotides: TGCGCCAGCAGCCACCCCCCCCGGGGAAAAGGCTACACCTTC. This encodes CASSHPPRGKGYTF.

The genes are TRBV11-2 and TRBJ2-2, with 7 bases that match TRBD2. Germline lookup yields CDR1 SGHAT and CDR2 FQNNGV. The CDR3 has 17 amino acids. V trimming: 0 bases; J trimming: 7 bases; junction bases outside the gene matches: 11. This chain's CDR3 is CASSLDPRDPGGGELFF. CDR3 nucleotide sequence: TGTGCCAGCAGCTTAGATCCCCGGGACCCGGGAGGCGGGGAGCTGTTTTTT.

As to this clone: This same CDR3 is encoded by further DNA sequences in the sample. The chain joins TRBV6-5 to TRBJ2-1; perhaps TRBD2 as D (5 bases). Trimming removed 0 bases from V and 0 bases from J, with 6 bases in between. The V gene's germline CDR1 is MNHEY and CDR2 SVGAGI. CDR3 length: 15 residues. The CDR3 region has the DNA TGTGCCAGCAGTTACTCAGGGAGCTCCTACAATGAGCAGTTCTTC. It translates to CASSYSGSSYNEQFF.

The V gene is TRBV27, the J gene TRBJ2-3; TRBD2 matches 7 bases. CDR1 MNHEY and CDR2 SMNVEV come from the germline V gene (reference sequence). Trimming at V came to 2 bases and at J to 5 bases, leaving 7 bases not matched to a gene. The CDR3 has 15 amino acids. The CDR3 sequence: CASSLAGEGRDTQYF. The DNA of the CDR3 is TGTGCCAGCAGTTTAGCGGGAGAGGGGAGAGATACGCAGTATTTT.

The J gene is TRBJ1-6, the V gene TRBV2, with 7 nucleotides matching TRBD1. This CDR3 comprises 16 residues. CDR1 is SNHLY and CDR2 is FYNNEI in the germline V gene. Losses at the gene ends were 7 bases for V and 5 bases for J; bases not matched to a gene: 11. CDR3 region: CASTLFGTDNNSPLHF. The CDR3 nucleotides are TGTGCCAGCACCCTGTTCGGGACAGACAATAATTCACCCCTCCACTTT.

The CDR3 coding sequence is TGTGCCTGGAGGAACTGGGCAGAGAACACTGAAGCTTTCTTT. As protein: CAWRNWAENTEAFF. The chain has TRBV30 and TRBJ1-1, with no clear D. Looked up from germline, CDR1 is GTSNPN and CDR2 is SVGIG (reference sequence). The CDR3 has 14 residues. V was cut by 3 bases and J by 1 base, with 12 bases left in between.

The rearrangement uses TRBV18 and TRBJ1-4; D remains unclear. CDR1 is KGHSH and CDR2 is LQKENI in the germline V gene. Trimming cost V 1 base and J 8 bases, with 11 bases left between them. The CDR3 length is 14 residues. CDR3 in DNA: TGTGCCAGCTCACCACAAAGAGCCGTGGAAAAACTGTTTTTT. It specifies CASSPQRAVEKLFF.

CDR3 in DNA: TGTGCCAGCAGTCCTTACTCAGGCGCTTTCTTT. Translated: CASSPYSGAFF. The rearrangement uses TRBV6-6 and TRBJ1-1, with no clear D. This CDR3 comprises 11 residues. The V end lost 5 bases, the J end lost 11 bases, and 12 bases lay between the germline ends. Per the germline V gene, CDR1 is MNHNY and CDR2 is SVGAGI (reference sequence).

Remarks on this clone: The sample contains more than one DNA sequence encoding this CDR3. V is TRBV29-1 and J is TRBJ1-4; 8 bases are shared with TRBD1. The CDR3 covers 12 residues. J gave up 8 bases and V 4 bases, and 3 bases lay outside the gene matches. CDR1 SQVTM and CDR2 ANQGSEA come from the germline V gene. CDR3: CSVGRQGEKLFF. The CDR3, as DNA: TGCAGCGTTGGCCGACAGGGGGAAAAACTGTTTTTT.

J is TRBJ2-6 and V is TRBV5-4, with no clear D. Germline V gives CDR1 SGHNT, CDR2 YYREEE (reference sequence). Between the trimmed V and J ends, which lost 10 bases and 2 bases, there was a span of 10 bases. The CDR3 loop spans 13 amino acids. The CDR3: CAGSRPGANVLTF. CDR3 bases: TGTGCCGGGTCCCGGCCTGGGGCCAACGTCCTGACTTTC.

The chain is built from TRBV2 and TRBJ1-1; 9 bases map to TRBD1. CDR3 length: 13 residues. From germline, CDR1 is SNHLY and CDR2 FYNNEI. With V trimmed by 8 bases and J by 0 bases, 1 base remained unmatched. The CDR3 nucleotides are TGTGCCAGCGGACAGGGGATGAACACTGAAGCTTTCTTT. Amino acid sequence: CASGQGMNTEAFF.

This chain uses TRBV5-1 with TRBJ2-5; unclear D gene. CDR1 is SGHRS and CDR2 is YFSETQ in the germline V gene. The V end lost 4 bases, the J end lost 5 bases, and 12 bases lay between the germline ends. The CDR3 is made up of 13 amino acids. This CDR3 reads CASSPGYLETQYF. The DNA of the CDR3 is TGCGCCAGCAGCCCCGGATATTTGGAGACCCAGTACTTC.

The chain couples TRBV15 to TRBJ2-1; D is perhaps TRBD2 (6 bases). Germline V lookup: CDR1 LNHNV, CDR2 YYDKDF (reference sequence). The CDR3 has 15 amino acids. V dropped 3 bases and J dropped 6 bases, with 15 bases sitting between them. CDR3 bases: TGTGCCACCAGCAGTCTTAGGCTAGCGAGCAATGAGCAGTTCTTC. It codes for CATSSLRLASNEQFF.

The CDR3 region is CASTQSGTANYGYTF. CDR3 in DNA: TGTGCCAGTACCCAATCCGGAACGGCTAACTATGGCTACACCTTC. V and J are TRBV19 and TRBJ1-2; D call uncertain. V lost 7 bases and J 0 bases, leaving 15 bases between the germline ends. The germline V gene has CDR1 LNHDA and CDR2 SQIVND (reference sequence). The CDR3 extends over 15 amino acids.